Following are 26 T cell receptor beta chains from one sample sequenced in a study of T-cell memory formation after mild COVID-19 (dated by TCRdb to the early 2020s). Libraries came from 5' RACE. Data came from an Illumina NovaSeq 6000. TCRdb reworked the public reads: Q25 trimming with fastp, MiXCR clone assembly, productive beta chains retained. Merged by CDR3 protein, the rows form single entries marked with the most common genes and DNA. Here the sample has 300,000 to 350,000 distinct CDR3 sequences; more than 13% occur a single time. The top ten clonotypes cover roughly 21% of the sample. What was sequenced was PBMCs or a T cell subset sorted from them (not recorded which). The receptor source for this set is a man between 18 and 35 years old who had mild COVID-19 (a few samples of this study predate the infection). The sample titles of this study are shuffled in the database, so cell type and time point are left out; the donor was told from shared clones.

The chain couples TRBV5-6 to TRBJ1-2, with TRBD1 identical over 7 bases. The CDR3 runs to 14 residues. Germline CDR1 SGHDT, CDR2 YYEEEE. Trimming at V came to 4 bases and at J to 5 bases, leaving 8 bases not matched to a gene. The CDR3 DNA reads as TGTGCCAGCAGCGTCCGGGACAGCCCTTATGGCTACACCTTC. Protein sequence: CASSVRDSPYGYTF.

This chain's CDR3 is CASSLLIGMNTEAFF. Written as DNA, the CDR3 is TGCGCCAGCAGCTTGCTCATCGGAATGAACACTGAAGCTTTCTTT. This rearrangement joins TRBV5-1 to TRBJ1-1; the D is unclear. The V gene lost 1 base and the J gene lost 0 bases, with 10 bases spanning the gap. Germline V gene lookup returns CDR1 SGHRS and CDR2 YFSETQ. CDR3 length equals 15 residues.

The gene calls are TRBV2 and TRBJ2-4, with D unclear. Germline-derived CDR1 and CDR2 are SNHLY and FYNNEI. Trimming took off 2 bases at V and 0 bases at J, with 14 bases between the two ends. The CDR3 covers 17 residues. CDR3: CASSESLTYLAKNIQYF. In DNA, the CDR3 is TGTGCCAGCAGTGAATCGTTGACTTACTTAGCCAAAAACATTCAGTACTTC.

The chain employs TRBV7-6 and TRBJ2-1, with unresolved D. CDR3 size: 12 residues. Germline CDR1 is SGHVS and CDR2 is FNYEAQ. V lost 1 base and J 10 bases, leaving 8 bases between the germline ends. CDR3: CASSLEFGEQFF. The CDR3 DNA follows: TGTGCCAGCAGCTTAGAGTTCGGGGAGCAGTTCTTC. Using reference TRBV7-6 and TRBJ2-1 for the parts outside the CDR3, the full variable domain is GAGVSQSPRYKVTKRGQDVALRCDPISGHVSLYWYRQALGQGPEFLTYFNYEAQQDKSGLPNDRFSAERPEGSISTLTIQRTEQRDSAMYRCASSLEFGEQFFGPGTRLTVL.

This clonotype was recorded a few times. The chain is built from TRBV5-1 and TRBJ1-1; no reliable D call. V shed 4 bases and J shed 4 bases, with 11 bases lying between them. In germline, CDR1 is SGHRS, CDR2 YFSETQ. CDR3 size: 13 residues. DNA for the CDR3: TGCGCCAGCAGCCCCACTGTGGGCACTGAAGCTTTCTTT. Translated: CASSPTVGTEAFF. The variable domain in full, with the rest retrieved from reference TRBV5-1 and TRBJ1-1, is KAGVTQTPRYLIKTRGQQVTLSCSPISGHRSVSWYQQTPGQGLQFLFEYFSETQRNKGNFPGRFSGRQFSNSRSEMNVSTLELGDSALYLCASSPTVGTEAFFGQGTRLTVV.

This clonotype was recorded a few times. The CDR3: CASSLRGGLETQYF. The DNA for the CDR3 is TGTGCCAGCAGCTTAAGGGGGGGCCTGGAGACCCAGTACTTC. The chain couples TRBV7-2 to TRBJ2-5; TRBD2 is a possible D gene (7 bases). This CDR3 spans 14 amino acids. Trimming took 2 bases from V and 5 from J, leaving 12 bases between them. Germline V CDR1 and CDR2: SGHTA, FQGNSA.

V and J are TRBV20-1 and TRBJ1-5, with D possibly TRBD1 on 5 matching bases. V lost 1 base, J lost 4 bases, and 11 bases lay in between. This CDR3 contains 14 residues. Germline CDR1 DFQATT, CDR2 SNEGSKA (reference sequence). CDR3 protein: CSARVQGSNQPQHF. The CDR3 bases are TGCAGTGCTAGAGTCCAGGGAAGTAATCAGCCCCAGCATTTT.

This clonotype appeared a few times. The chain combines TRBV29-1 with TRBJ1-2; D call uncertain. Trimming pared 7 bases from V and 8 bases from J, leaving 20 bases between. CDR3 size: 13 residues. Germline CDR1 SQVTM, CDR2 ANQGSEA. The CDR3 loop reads CSAYNPHSRGYTF. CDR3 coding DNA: TGCAGCGCGTACAACCCGCATTCGAGGGGCTACACCTTC.

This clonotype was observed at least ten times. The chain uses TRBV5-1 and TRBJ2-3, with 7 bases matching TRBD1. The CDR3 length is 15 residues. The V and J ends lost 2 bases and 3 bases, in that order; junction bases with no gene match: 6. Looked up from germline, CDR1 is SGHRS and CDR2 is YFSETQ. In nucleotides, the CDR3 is TGCGCCAGCAGCTTTAGGACAGGCCGGACAGATACGCAGTATTTT. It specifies CASSFRTGRTDTQYF.

CDR3 sequence (DNA): TGTGCCAGCAGCAAGGACAGGGGATGGAATCAGCCCCAGCATTTT. Amino acids: CASSKDRGWNQPQHF. J is TRBJ1-5 and V is TRBV9; 9 bases align to TRBD1. This CDR3 spans 15 amino acids. Germline lookup yields CDR1 SGDLS and CDR2 YYNGEE. Unmatched junction bases numbered 6, after V lost 4 bases and J lost 4 bases.

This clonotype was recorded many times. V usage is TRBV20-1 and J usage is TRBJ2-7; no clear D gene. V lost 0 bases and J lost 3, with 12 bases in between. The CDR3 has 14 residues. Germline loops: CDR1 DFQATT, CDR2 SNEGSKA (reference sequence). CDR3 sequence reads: CSARDPKIDYEQYF. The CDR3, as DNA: TGCAGTGCTAGAGACCCGAAAATTGACTACGAGCAGTACTTC.

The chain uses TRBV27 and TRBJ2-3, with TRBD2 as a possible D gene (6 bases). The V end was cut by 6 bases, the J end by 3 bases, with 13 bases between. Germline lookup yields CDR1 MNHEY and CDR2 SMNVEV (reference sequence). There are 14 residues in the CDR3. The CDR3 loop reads CASRKWGVTDTQYF. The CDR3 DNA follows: TGTGCCAGCAGGAAATGGGGGGTAACAGATACGCAGTATTTT.

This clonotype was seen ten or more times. The CDR3 reads CASSRQGNTGELFF. CDR3 nucleotides: TGTGCCAGCAGCCGACAGGGTAACACCGGGGAGCTGTTTTTT. The chain joins TRBV3-1 to TRBJ2-2, with 7 bases matching TRBD1. CDR1 LGHDT and CDR2 YNNKEL come from the germline V gene (reference sequence). CDR3 length: 14 amino acids. J was trimmed by 2 bases and V by 4 bases; bases with no gene match: 1.

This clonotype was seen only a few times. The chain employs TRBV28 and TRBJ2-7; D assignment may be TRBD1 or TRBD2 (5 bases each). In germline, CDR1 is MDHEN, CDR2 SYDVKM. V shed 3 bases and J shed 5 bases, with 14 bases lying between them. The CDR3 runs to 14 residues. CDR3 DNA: TGTGCCAGCAGTTTTGGGGGATCGCTCAACGAGCAGTACGTC. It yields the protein CASSFGGSLNEQYV.

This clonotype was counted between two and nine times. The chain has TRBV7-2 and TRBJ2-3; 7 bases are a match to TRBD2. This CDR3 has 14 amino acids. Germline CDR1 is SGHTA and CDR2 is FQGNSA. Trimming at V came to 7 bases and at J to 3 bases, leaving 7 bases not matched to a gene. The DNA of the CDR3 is TGTGCCAGCACCCTAGCGGAGACGACAGATACGCAGTATTTT. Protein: CASTLAETTDTQYF.

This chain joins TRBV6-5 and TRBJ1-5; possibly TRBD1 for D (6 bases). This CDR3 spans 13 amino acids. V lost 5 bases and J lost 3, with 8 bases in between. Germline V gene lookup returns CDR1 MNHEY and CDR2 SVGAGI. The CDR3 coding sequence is TGTGCCAGCAGTGGACAGCACAATCAGCCCCAGCATTTT. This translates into CASSGQHNQPQHF.

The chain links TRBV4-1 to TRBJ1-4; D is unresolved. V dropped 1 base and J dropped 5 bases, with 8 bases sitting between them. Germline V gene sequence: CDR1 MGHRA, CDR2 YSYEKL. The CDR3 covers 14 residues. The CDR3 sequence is CASSQVGVNEKLFF. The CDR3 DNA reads TGCGCCAGCAGCCAAGTAGGTGTAAATGAAAAACTGTTTTTT.

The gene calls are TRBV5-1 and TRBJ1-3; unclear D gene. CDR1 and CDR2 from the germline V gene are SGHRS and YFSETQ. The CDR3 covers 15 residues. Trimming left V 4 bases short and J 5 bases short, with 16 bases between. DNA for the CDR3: TGCGCCAGCAGCCCTACCGGACTGAGGCGAAACACCATATATTTT. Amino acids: CASSPTGLRRNTIYF.

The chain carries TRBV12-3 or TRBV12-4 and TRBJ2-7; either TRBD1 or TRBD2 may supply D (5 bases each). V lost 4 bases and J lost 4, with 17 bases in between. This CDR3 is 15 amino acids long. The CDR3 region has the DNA TGTGCCAGCAGTTCTCCGGGACGGTTAGATTACGAGCAGTACTTC. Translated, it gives CASSSPGRLDYEQYF.

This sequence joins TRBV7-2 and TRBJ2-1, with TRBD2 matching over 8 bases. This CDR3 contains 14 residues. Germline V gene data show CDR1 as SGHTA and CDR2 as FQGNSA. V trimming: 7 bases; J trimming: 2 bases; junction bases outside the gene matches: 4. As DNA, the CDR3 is TGTGCCAGCAAGCCCGGGGGGGCCTACAATGAGCAGTTCTTC. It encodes CASKPGGAYNEQFF.

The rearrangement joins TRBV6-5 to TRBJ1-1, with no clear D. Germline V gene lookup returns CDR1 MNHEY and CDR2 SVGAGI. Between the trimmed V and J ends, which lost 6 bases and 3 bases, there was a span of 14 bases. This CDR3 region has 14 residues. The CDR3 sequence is CASSPTRGYTEAFF. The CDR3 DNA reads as TGTGCCAGCAGCCCGACAAGAGGGTACACTGAAGCTTTCTTT.

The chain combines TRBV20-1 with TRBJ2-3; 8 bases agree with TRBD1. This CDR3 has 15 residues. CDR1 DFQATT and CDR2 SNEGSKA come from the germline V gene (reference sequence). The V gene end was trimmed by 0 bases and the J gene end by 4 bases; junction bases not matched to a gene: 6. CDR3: CSARDWQGAADTQYF. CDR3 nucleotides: TGCAGTGCTAGAGATTGGCAGGGGGCTGCAGATACGCAGTATTTT.

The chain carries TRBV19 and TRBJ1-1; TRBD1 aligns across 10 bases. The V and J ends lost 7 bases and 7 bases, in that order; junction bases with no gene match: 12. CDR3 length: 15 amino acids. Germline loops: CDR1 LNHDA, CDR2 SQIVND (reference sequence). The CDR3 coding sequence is TGTGCCAGTAAAGAGGTAGCGGACAGGGGGATTGAAGCTTTCTTT. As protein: CASKEVADRGIEAFF.

CDR3 region: CASSYGQAINEKLFF. CDR3 in DNA: TGTGCCAGCAGCTACGGACAGGCGATTAATGAAAAACTGTTTTTT. The chain is built from TRBV7-9 and TRBJ1-4; TRBD1 aligns across 7 bases. CDR1 and CDR2 from the germline V gene are SEHNR and FQNEAQ (reference sequence). This CDR3 is 15 amino acids long. V lost 4 bases, J lost 4 bases, and 6 bases stayed unmatched.

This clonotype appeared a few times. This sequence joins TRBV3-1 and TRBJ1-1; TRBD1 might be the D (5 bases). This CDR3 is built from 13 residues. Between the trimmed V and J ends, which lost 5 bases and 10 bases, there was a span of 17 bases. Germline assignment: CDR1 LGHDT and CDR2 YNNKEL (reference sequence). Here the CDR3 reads CASSARGARRAFF. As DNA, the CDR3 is TGTGCCAGCAGCGCGCGAGGGGCGCGGCGAGCTTTCTTT.

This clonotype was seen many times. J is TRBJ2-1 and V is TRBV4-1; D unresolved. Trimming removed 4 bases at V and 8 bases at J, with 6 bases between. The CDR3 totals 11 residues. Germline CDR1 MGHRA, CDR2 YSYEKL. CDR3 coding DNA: TGCGCCAGCAGCCTCTCTCATGAGCAGTTCTTC. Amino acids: CASSLSHEQFF.